One T cell receptor beta chain is described in this entry. The sample belongs to a study of shared clonotypes between healthy human individuals. The method was immunoSEQ multiplex PCR; TCRdb's version includes in-frame clones alone and lacks a portion of them. The top ten clones hold around 11% of a sample with fewer than 650,000 clones, around 76% of them seen once. Those who donated, Caucasian adults without exception, all lived in Nashville, Tennessee. The CDR3 totals 14 residues. V lost 1 base and J 5 bases, leaving 11 bases between the germline ends. Looked up from germline, CDR1 is SNHLY and CDR2 is FYNNEI.

The chain couples TRBV2 to TRBJ2-5; D ambiguous. The material sequenced was PBMCs. This receptor was taken from a woman aged 40 to 50 in good health. Some clones in this sample may be carry-over from other donors' samples. The DNA for the CDR3 is TGTGCCAGCAGTGAAGAGGGTGGTCTGGAGACCCAGTACTTC. It is translated as CASSEEGGLETQYF.